This T cell receptor (beta chain) was identified in a study of cytotoxic CD8 clonotypes in ibrutinib-treated CLL. The method was immunoSEQ multiplex PCR; TCRdb's version includes in-frame clones alone and lacks a portion of them. The sample shows 150,000 to 200,000 clones, 70% to 90% of them seen only once. The V end lost 6 bases, the J end lost 3 bases, and 8 bases lay between the germline ends. The CDR3 is made up of 13 amino acids. Per germline, CDR1 SGHDN and CDR2 FVKESK. Here the sequenced sample was PBMCs, taken at disease progression, from a patient treated with ibrutinib. The chain is built from TRBV14 and TRBJ2-2; D is uncertain. The origin of this receptor is a human donor with chronic lymphocytic leukemia. CDR3 bases: TGTGCCAGCAGTCAGTTTTACACCGGGGAGCTGTTTTTT. Amino acids: CASSQFYTGELFF. The full variable domain, its missing parts supplied by reference TRBV14 and TRBJ2-2, is EAGVTQFPSHSVIEKGQTVTLRCDPISGHDNLYWYRRVMGKEIKFLLHFVKESKQDESGMPNNRFLAERTGGTYSTLKVQPAELEDSGVYFCASSQFYTGELFFGEGSRLTVL.